The rows below give T cell receptor beta chains drawn from one sample of a study of blood T cells in healthy people across ages. Via MiXCR, TCRdb re-called the 5' RACE reads, giving one row per CDR3 protein. This sample has fewer than 950,000 distinct CDR3 sequences, with about 34% found just once. The source material was blood. The receptors were sampled from a man between 18 and 35 years old in good health. The CDR3 runs from the conserved cysteine through the conserved F or W. The order of the fields is V gene, D gene, CDR3 length, clone size, J gene, CDR3 DNA, CDR3 protein. A D gene is named only where the DNA matches it firmly. For some rows the clone size is stated as once, few or many, or as a class when expanded; others skip it.

v_call: TRBV15; d_call: -; cdr3_length: 19; clone_size: few; j_call: TRBJ1-5; cdr3_nt: TGTGCCACCAGCAGAGATCCGACCTCCGGGGGGAATAGCAATCAGCCCCAGCATTTT; cdr3_aa: CATSRDPTSGGNSNQPQHF
v_call: TRBV7-2; d_call: TRBD1; cdr3_length: 15; clone_size: -; j_call: TRBJ1-2; cdr3_nt: TGTGCCAGCAGCTCTACAGGACAGGGCGCCTATGGCTACACCTTC; cdr3_aa: CASSSTGQGAYGYTF
v_call: TRBV18; d_call: TRBD2; cdr3_length: 18; clone_size: -; j_call: TRBJ2-3; cdr3_nt: TGTGCCAGCTCACCTGCCCGACTAGCGGGGGGGGACACAGATACGCAGTATTTT; cdr3_aa: CASSPARLAGGDTDTQYF
v_call: TRBV6-2/TRBV6-3; d_call: -; cdr3_length: 14; clone_size: few; j_call: TRBJ2-5; cdr3_nt: TGTGCCAGCAGTTACTCGGGGCTCAAAGAGACCCAGTACTTC; cdr3_aa: CASSYSGLKETQYF
v_call: TRBV7-2; d_call: -; cdr3_length: 14; clone_size: -; j_call: TRBJ1-1; cdr3_nt: TGTGCCAGCAGCTTAGCAGGGTCTAGCACTGAAGCTTTCTTT; cdr3_aa: CASSLAGSSTEAFF
v_call: TRBV13; d_call: -; cdr3_length: 12; clone_size: -; j_call: TRBJ2-7; cdr3_nt: TGTGCCAGCAGCCTCCAAGACTACGAGCAGTACTTC; cdr3_aa: CASSLQDYEQYF
v_call: TRBV14; d_call: -; cdr3_length: 15; clone_size: -; j_call: TRBJ2-7; cdr3_nt: TGTGCCAGCAGGCCCGAGTCCGGGGGTCCCTACGAGCAGTACTTC; cdr3_aa: CASRPESGGPYEQYF
v_call: TRBV7-7; d_call: -; cdr3_length: 15; clone_size: few; j_call: TRBJ2-1; cdr3_nt: TGTGCCAGCAGCTTAGGCCCCGCCTCAGACAATGAGCAGTTCTTC; cdr3_aa: CASSLGPASDNEQFF
v_call: TRBV20-1; d_call: -; cdr3_length: 13; clone_size: few; j_call: TRBJ2-1; cdr3_nt: TGCAGTGCTAGAGTTCGGACGGCGGGGGAGCAGTTCTTC; cdr3_aa: CSARVRTAGEQFF
v_call: TRBV2; d_call: -; cdr3_length: 14; clone_size: few; j_call: TRBJ1-1; cdr3_nt: TGTGCCAGCAGGGATACCACAGGGATCCCTGAAGCTTTCTTT; cdr3_aa: CASRDTTGIPEAFF
v_call: TRBV6-6; d_call: TRBD1; cdr3_length: 16; clone_size: many; j_call: TRBJ1-2; cdr3_nt: TGTGCCAGCAGTTACTCCCGGGACAGGGGGGATTATGGCTACACCTTC; cdr3_aa: CASSYSRDRGDYGYTF
v_call: TRBV5-1; d_call: TRBD1; cdr3_length: 15; clone_size: once; j_call: TRBJ2-7; cdr3_nt: TGCGCCAGCAGCATTGCTGGACAGGGGGCTCAAGAGCAGTACTTC; cdr3_aa: CASSIAGQGAQEQYF
v_call: TRBV7-2; d_call: TRBD2; cdr3_length: 16; clone_size: many; j_call: TRBJ2-5; cdr3_nt: TGTGCCAGCAGCTATCGACTAGCGGACAGTCAAGAGACCCAGTACTTC; cdr3_aa: CASSYRLADSQETQYF
v_call: TRBV6-2/TRBV6-3; d_call: -; cdr3_length: 13; clone_size: -; j_call: TRBJ1-5; cdr3_nt: TGTGCCAGCAGTGACTCGAGAGGGCAGCCCCAGCATTTT; cdr3_aa: CASSDSRGQPQHF
v_call: TRBV5-1; d_call: -; cdr3_length: 14; clone_size: many; j_call: TRBJ2-3; cdr3_nt: TGCGCCAGCAGCCGTCCGGGCAGAGGAGATACGCAGTATTTT; cdr3_aa: CASSRPGRGDTQYF
v_call: TRBV4-3; d_call: TRBD1; cdr3_length: 13; clone_size: few; j_call: TRBJ1-6; cdr3_nt: TGCGCCAGCAGCCAAGGACAGGGAGATCCCCTCCACTTT; cdr3_aa: CASSQGQGDPLHF
v_call: TRBV5-5; d_call: TRBD1; cdr3_length: 14; clone_size: few; j_call: TRBJ2-7; cdr3_nt: TGTGCCAGCAGCGCCGGGACAGGGGTTTACGAGCAGTACTTC; cdr3_aa: CASSAGTGVYEQYF
v_call: TRBV14; d_call: -; cdr3_length: 16; clone_size: -; j_call: TRBJ1-1; cdr3_nt: TGTGCCAGCAGCCAGGGTGTACCGCCGTTAGGCACTGAAGCTTTCTTT; cdr3_aa: CASSQGVPPLGTEAFF
v_call: TRBV5-1; d_call: TRBD1; cdr3_length: 15; clone_size: -; j_call: TRBJ1-6; cdr3_nt: TGCGCCAGCAGCCCCCCGGACAGGGGGCACTCACCCCTCCACTTT; cdr3_aa: CASSPPDRGHSPLHF
v_call: TRBV7-2; d_call: -; cdr3_length: 15; clone_size: -; j_call: TRBJ1-6; cdr3_nt: TGTGCCAGCAGCCAAGGAGGCCTTAGGAATTCACCCCTCCACTTT; cdr3_aa: CASSQGGLRNSPLHF
v_call: TRBV16; d_call: -; cdr3_length: 15; clone_size: few; j_call: TRBJ1-2; cdr3_nt: TGTGCCAGCAGCCCCCGACAGAACCTTAACTATGGCTACACCTTC; cdr3_aa: CASSPRQNLNYGYTF
v_call: TRBV9; d_call: TRBD2; cdr3_length: 16; clone_size: -; j_call: TRBJ2-1; cdr3_nt: TGTGCCAGCAGCGAGGACCTAGCGGGGGGATACAATGAGCAGTTCTTC; cdr3_aa: CASSEDLAGGYNEQFF
v_call: TRBV25-1; d_call: TRBD1; cdr3_length: 15; clone_size: -; j_call: TRBJ2-3; cdr3_nt: TGTGCCAGCAGTGATCGGGACAGGTTGACAGATACGCAGTATTTT; cdr3_aa: CASSDRDRLTDTQYF
v_call: TRBV27; d_call: -; cdr3_length: 14; clone_size: few; j_call: TRBJ2-7; cdr3_nt: TGTGCCAGCCATAATCCCAGGTTCCCCTACGAGCAGTACTTC; cdr3_aa: CASHNPRFPYEQYF
v_call: TRBV2; d_call: TRBD1; cdr3_length: 15; clone_size: many; j_call: TRBJ2-3; cdr3_nt: TGTGCCAGCAGTGGCCAAGGACAGGGCACAGATACGCAGTATTTT; cdr3_aa: CASSGQGQGTDTQYF
v_call: TRBV7-2; d_call: -; cdr3_length: 12; clone_size: many; j_call: TRBJ1-5; cdr3_nt: TGCGCCAGCAGCCTTATGGGTCAGCCCCAGCATTTT; cdr3_aa: CASSLMGQPQHF
v_call: TRBV20-1; d_call: -; cdr3_length: 16; clone_size: few; j_call: TRBJ2-5; cdr3_nt: TGCAGTGCTAGAGATTCTTCGACAGGGAGCGGGGAGACCCAGTACTTC; cdr3_aa: CSARDSSTGSGETQYF
v_call: TRBV27; d_call: -; cdr3_length: 15; clone_size: -; j_call: TRBJ2-7; cdr3_nt: TGTGCCAGCAGTTTATCCGGGACAACCTTCTACGAGCAGTACTTC; cdr3_aa: CASSLSGTTFYEQYF
v_call: TRBV7-9; d_call: -; cdr3_length: 16; clone_size: -; j_call: TRBJ1-1; cdr3_nt: TGTGCCAGCAGCTTAGAGAGGTGGGCCGAGGGCACTGAAGCTTTCTTT; cdr3_aa: CASSLERWAEGTEAFF
v_call: TRBV6-2/TRBV6-3; d_call: -; cdr3_length: 16; clone_size: -; j_call: TRBJ1-4; cdr3_nt: TGTGCCAGCAGCCAACGACGACAGTCGCCTAATGAAAAACTGTTTTTT; cdr3_aa: CASSQRRQSPNEKLFF
v_call: TRBV20-1; d_call: -; cdr3_length: 13; clone_size: many; j_call: TRBJ2-5; cdr3_nt: TGCAGTGCTAGAGGAGGTAGTGAAGAGACCCAGTACTTC; cdr3_aa: CSARGGSEETQYF
v_call: TRBV15; d_call: TRBD1; cdr3_length: 14; clone_size: -; j_call: TRBJ2-5; cdr3_nt: TGTGCCACCAGCATTGACAGGGGGCGTGAGACCCAGTACTTC; cdr3_aa: CATSIDRGRETQYF
v_call: TRBV12-3/TRBV12-4; d_call: -; cdr3_length: 13; clone_size: -; j_call: TRBJ2-2; cdr3_nt: TGTGCCAGCAGCCCCAGCGCGACCGGGGAGCTGTTTTTT; cdr3_aa: CASSPSATGELFF
v_call: TRBV20-1; d_call: -; cdr3_length: 14; clone_size: many; j_call: TRBJ2-7; cdr3_nt: TGCAGTGCTAGTTCGGGACGCTTTTTCTACGAGCAGTACTTC; cdr3_aa: CSASSGRFFYEQYF
v_call: TRBV6-2/TRBV6-3; d_call: TRBD1; cdr3_length: 16; clone_size: -; j_call: TRBJ1-2; cdr3_nt: TGTGCCAGCAGTTACAGGGTCAGGGGGCGAAGCTATGGCTACACCTTC; cdr3_aa: CASSYRVRGRSYGYTF
v_call: TRBV20-1; d_call: -; cdr3_length: 13; clone_size: -; j_call: TRBJ2-5; cdr3_nt: TGCAGTGCTAGACGAGGGTACCAAGGGACCCAGTACTTC; cdr3_aa: CSARRGYQGTQYF
v_call: TRBV5-5; d_call: TRBD1; cdr3_length: 15; clone_size: many; j_call: TRBJ1-2; cdr3_nt: TGTGCCAGCAGCCCCGACGGACAGGAGGGCTATGGCTACACCTTC; cdr3_aa: CASSPDGQEGYGYTF
v_call: TRBV18; d_call: TRBD2; cdr3_length: 16; clone_size: few; j_call: TRBJ2-3; cdr3_nt: TGTGCCAGCTCAAAGCCGGGACTAGCTACTGCGGATACGCAGTATTTT; cdr3_aa: CASSKPGLATADTQYF
v_call: TRBV4-3; d_call: TRBD1; cdr3_length: 15; clone_size: -; j_call: TRBJ2-1; cdr3_nt: TGCGCCAGCGGCCAAGACACAGGGGCATACAATGAGCAGTTCTTC; cdr3_aa: CASGQDTGAYNEQFF
v_call: TRBV6-1; d_call: TRBD1; cdr3_length: 14; clone_size: few; j_call: TRBJ2-3; cdr3_nt: TGTGCCAGCAACAGGGGCGAGATAACAGATACGCAGTATTTT; cdr3_aa: CASNRGEITDTQYF
v_call: TRBV9; d_call: -; cdr3_length: 15; clone_size: -; j_call: TRBJ2-5; cdr3_nt: TGTGCCAGCAGCGTAGAAAAAGAAACAGACAATGAGCAGTACTTC; cdr3_aa: CASSVEKETDNEQYF
v_call: TRBV7-2; d_call: TRBD1; cdr3_length: 16; clone_size: many; j_call: TRBJ2-4; cdr3_nt: TGTGCCAGCAGCTCTAAGGGGGCAGTAGCCAAAAACATTCAGTACTTC; cdr3_aa: CASSSKGAVAKNIQYF
v_call: TRBV7-2; d_call: -; cdr3_length: 12; clone_size: few; j_call: TRBJ1-1; cdr3_nt: TGTGCCAGCAGCCTCGGGGGGGAGGAAGCTTTCTTT; cdr3_aa: CASSLGGEEAFF
v_call: TRBV25-1; d_call: TRBD2; cdr3_length: 13; clone_size: many; j_call: TRBJ2-1; cdr3_nt: TGTGCCAGCAGCCAACTAGCGGGGCTAGAGCAGTTCTTC; cdr3_aa: CASSQLAGLEQFF
v_call: TRBV5-1; d_call: -; cdr3_length: 13; clone_size: many; j_call: TRBJ2-1; cdr3_nt: TGCGCCAGCAGCTTTAACACCTACAATGAGCAGTTCTTC; cdr3_aa: CASSFNTYNEQFF